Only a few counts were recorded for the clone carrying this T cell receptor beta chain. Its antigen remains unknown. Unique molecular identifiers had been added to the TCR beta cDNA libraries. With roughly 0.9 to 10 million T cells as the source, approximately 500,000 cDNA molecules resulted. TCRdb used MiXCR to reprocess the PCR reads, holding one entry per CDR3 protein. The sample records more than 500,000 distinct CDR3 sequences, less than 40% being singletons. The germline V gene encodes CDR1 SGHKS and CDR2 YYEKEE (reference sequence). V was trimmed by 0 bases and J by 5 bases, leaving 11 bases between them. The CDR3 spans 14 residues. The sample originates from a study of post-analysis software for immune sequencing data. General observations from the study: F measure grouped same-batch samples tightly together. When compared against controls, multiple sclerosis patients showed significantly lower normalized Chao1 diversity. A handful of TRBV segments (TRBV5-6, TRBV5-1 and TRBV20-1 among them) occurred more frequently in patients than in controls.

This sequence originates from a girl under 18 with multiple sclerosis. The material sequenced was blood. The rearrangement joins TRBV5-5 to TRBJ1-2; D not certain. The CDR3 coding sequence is TGTGCCAGCAGCTTGGCATCAGTCGTGTATGGCTACACCTTC. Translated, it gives CASSLASVVYGYTF. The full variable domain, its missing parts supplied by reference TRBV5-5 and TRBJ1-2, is DAGVTQSPTHLIKTRGQQVTLRCSPISGHKSVSWYQQVLGQGPQFIFQYYEKEERGRGNFPDRFSARQFPNYSSELNVNALLLGDSALYLCASSLASVVYGYTFGSGTRLTVV.